Presented here are 9 T cell receptor beta chains from one specimen sequenced in a study of T cell responses to AZD1222 COVID-19 vaccine. TCRdb's copy holds only in-frame clones and misses some; the assay was immunoSEQ multiplex PCR. The sample contains about 120,000 clones, less than 90% of which appear only once. The sample was peripheral blood, taken on day 0 of AZD1222 vaccination. The receptors were gathered from an adult in good health.

The chain recombines TRBV28 with TRBJ2-1, with TRBD1 as a possible D gene (6 bases). This CDR3 has 13 residues. Deletions cut 6 bases from V and 7 bases from J, with 13 bases between. Germline CDR1 is MDHEN and CDR2 is SYDVKM. The CDR3 sequence is CASRNRVRNEQFF. The CDR3 region has the DNA TGTGCCAGCAGAAACAGGGTCCGGAATGAGCAGTTCTTC.

The chain has TRBV6-5 and TRBJ2-1; D possibly corresponds to TRBD1 (6 bases). CDR3 length: 14 amino acids. Between the trimmed V and J ends, which lost 0 bases and 7 bases, there was a span of 10 bases. The germline gives CDR1 MNHEY, CDR2 SVGAGI. CDR3 nucleotides: TGTGCCAGCAGTTACTCGAGGACAGAAAATGAGCAGTTCTTC. This encodes CASSYSRTENEQFF.

The rearrangement links TRBV5-1 to TRBJ1-2, with a tentative D call TRBD1 (6 bases). The CDR3 extends over 13 amino acids. CDR1 is SGHRS and CDR2 is YFSETQ in the germline V gene. Trimming removed 3 bases at V and 4 bases at J, with 10 bases between. DNA for the CDR3: TGCGCCAGCAGCTCCGGACAGAGCTATGGCTACACCTTC. Residues: CASSSGQSYGYTF.

The V gene is TRBV3-1 (or the pseudogene TRBV3-2), the J gene TRBJ2-7; D unresolved. This CDR3 has 16 residues. The V and J ends lost 1 base and 7 bases respectively, with 20 bases between them. CDR1 and CDR2 from the germline V gene are LGHDT and YNNKEL (reference sequence). The CDR3 is CASSQVPPPRVGEQYF. The CDR3 DNA is TGTGCCAGCAGCCAAGTCCCGCCTCCCCGGGTTGGGGAGCAGTACTTC.

This clone was detected only a few times. The chain combines TRBV5-6 with TRBJ1-3; D gene unclear. The CDR3 spans 15 residues. V lost 4 bases to trimming and J lost 0 bases, with 11 bases between them. In germline, CDR1 is SGHDT, CDR2 YYEEEE. The CDR3 DNA reads TGTGCCAGCAGCAGGATACAGAGCTCTGGAAACACCATATATTTT. Residues: CASSRIQSSGNTIYF.

The gene calls are TRBV28 and TRBJ1-5; possible D gene TRBD1, 5 bases. The CDR3 runs to 15 residues. Trimming took 6 bases from V and 3 from J, leaving 15 bases between them. The germline V gene has CDR1 MDHEN and CDR2 SYDVKM. The CDR3 loop is CASRAPGRNNQPQHF. CDR3 in DNA: TGTGCCAGCAGGGCTCCGGGACGGAACAATCAGCCCCAGCATTTT.

The rearrangement joins TRBV7-9 to TRBJ1-1, with D uncertain. Trimming removed 3 bases at V and 1 base at J, with 12 bases between. The CDR3 length is 15 residues. CDR1 is SEHNR and CDR2 is FQNEAQ in the germline V gene (reference sequence). The CDR3 loop reads CASSLFEGENTEAFF. CDR3 DNA sequence: TGTGCCAGCAGCTTGTTCGAGGGCGAGAACACTGAAGCTTTCTTT.

V usage is TRBV11-3 and J usage is TRBJ2-1; 7 bases fit TRBD1. Germline V gives CDR1 SGHNT, CDR2 YENEEA. The CDR3 has 13 amino acids. J gave up 6 bases and V 9 bases, and 8 bases lay outside the gene matches. The CDR3 DNA is TGTGCCAGTTCGGGACAGAGTTTCAATGAGCAGTTCTTC. Protein: CASSGQSFNEQFF.

V is TRBV5-1 and J is TRBJ1-4; 10 bases fit TRBD1. CDR1 is SGHRS and CDR2 is YFSETQ in the germline V gene. The CDR3 loop spans 14 amino acids. J was trimmed by 7 bases and V by 3 bases; bases with no gene match: 3. This CDR3 reads CASSSGTGAEKLFF. DNA for the CDR3: TGCGCCAGCAGCTCTGGGACAGGGGCTGAAAAACTGTTTTTT.